This TCR beta chain derives from a study of T-cell memory formation after mild COVID-19. Regarding the study as a whole: Later expanders leaned CD4+, whereas clones that contracted between day 15 and 85 were balanced CD4/CD8. Day 37-peaking second-wave clones had unconfirmed SARS-CoV-2 specificity.

Trimming left V 3 bases short and J 7 bases short, with 9 bases between. Germline CDR1 SEHNR, CDR2 FQNEAQ (reference sequence). The CDR3 totals 12 residues. About this clonotype itself: The antigen is undetermined.

5'RACE with constant-segment primers yielded barcoded, UMI-tagged TCR alpha and TCR beta cDNA libraries. TCRdb analysed the 5' RACE reads with MiXCR anew, one entry per CDR3 protein. Here the sample spans hundreds of thousands of distinct CDR3 sequences, over 15% being singletons. The chain employs TRBV7-9 and TRBJ1-2, with TRBD1 as a possible D gene (5 bases). This TCR was recovered from an adult woman who had mild COVID-19 (a few samples of this study predate the infection). Cell type and time point are not known. Sequenced input: PBMCs or a T cell subset sorted from them (not recorded which). CDR3 sequence reads: CASSLGVTGYTF. CDR3 nucleotides: TGTGCCAGCAGCTTGGGGGTTACTGGCTACACCTTC.